These 30 T cell receptor beta chains were sequenced from one sample in a study of somatic mutations in cytotoxic T cells in rheumatoid arthritis. Sequenced by immunoSEQ multiplex PCR; TCRdb stores in-frame clones only, minus some. The sample records roughly 17,000 clones, approximately 81% being singletons. Source material: CD8+ T cells sorted from blood. The receptors were sampled from a woman between 40 and 50 years old with rheumatoid arthritis.

The rearrangement joins TRBV6-5 to TRBJ2-1, with 8 bases that match TRBD1. The length of the CDR3 is 14 residues. V was pared by 5 bases and J by 7 bases, with 7 bases of the junction left unmatched. CDR1 is MNHEY and CDR2 is SVGAGI in the germline V gene. DNA for the CDR3: TGTGCCAGCAGTCACACAGGGGGTTCAAATGAGCAGTTCTTC. Residues: CASSHTGGSNEQFF.

The rearrangement joins TRBV27 to TRBJ1-2; possibly TRBD1 for D (5 bases). Germline values: CDR1 MNHEY, CDR2 SMNVEV (reference sequence). CDR3 size: 13 residues. V was clipped by 2 bases and J by 6 bases, with 10 bases between them. The CDR3 here is CASSLAGWNGYTF. The DNA of the CDR3 is TGTGCCAGCAGTTTAGCAGGGTGGAATGGCTACACCTTC.

The chain recombines TRBV5-6 with TRBJ2-7, with 11 bases identical to TRBD2. The CDR3 totals 16 residues. The V and J ends lost 4 bases and 5 bases, in that order; junction bases with no gene match: 11. Germline V gene sequence: CDR1 SGHDT, CDR2 YYEEEE. The CDR3 reads CASSTGLAGGEDEQYF. CDR3 in DNA: TGTGCCAGCAGCACCGGACTAGCGGGTGGCGAGGACGAGCAGTACTTC.

The rearrangement uses TRBV30 and TRBJ2-3; 14 positions match TRBD2. CDR3 length equals 19 residues. V was pared by 5 bases and J by 2 bases, with 15 bases of the junction left unmatched. The germline V gene encodes CDR1 GTSNPN and CDR2 SVGIG (reference sequence). CDR3 sequence (DNA): TGTGCCTGGGTACCGGGACTAGCGGGAGTTGGGGGATTCACAGATACGCAGTATTTT. It translates to CAWVPGLAGVGGFTDTQYF.

The rearrangement links TRBV9 to TRBJ2-5; D remains ambiguous. TRBJ2-7 explains the end of the DNA better; the J call may be wrong. This CDR3 comprises 12 residues. Per germline, CDR1 SGDLS and CDR2 YYNGEE. CDR3 protein: CASSSSSYEQYF. Here the CDR3 DNA reads TGTGCCAGCAGCTCAAGCTCCTACGAGCAGTACTTC.

This chain links TRBV9 with TRBJ2-1; 9 bases map to TRBD1. Germline V gene lookup returns CDR1 SGDLS and CDR2 YYNGEE. V gave up 0 bases and J gave up 7 bases; unmatched junction bases: 2. The CDR3 runs to 14 residues. In DNA, the CDR3 is TGTGCCAGCAGCGTAGGGACAGGGGCTAATGAGCAGTTCTTC. This codes for CASSVGTGANEQFF.

The genes are TRBV25-1 and TRBJ2-7; 7 bases match TRBD1. This CDR3 region has 14 residues. V lost 6 bases to trimming and J lost 0 bases; unmatched junction nucleotides: 5. Germline assignment: CDR1 MGHDK and CDR2 SYGVNS. The CDR3 loop is CASRETGSSYEQYF. CDR3 coding DNA: TGTGCCAGCAGAGAGACAGGGAGCTCCTACGAGCAGTACTTC.

This chain's CDR3 is CASSPQGPARQYF. The CDR3 DNA reads TGTGCCAGCAGTCCACAGGGCCCCGCCAGGCAGTACTTC. The chain combines TRBV6-5 with TRBJ2-5; perhaps TRBD1 as D (6 bases). The CDR3 extends over 13 amino acids. CDR1 is MNHEY, CDR2 SVGAGI, per germline. Trimming took off 5 bases at V and 11 bases at J, with 18 bases between the two ends.

The genes are TRBV19 and TRBJ1-2; D not certain. Germline CDR1 is LNHDA and CDR2 is SQIVND (reference sequence). The CDR3 totals 16 residues. V lost 8 bases, J lost 3 bases, and 22 bases lay in between. CDR3 sequence: CASGERREGYDYGYTF. The DNA of the CDR3 is TGTGCCAGTGGGGAAAGGAGGGAGGGCTATGACTATGGCTACACCTTC.

The rearrangement joins TRBV7-8 to TRBJ1-1; D is unclear. Deletions cut 3 bases from V and 3 bases from J, with 8 bases between. Germline CDR1 and CDR2: SGHVS and FQNEAQ. The CDR3 has 13 amino acids. Here the CDR3 reads CASSFDQDTEAFF. The CDR3 region has the DNA TGTGCCAGCAGCTTTGATCAGGACACTGAAGCTTTCTTT.

The V and J genes are TRBV19 and TRBJ2-7; the D gene is possibly TRBD2 (5 bases). Germline V lookup: CDR1 LNHDA, CDR2 SQIVND (reference sequence). Trimming left V 2 bases short and J 0 bases short, with 11 bases between. The length of the CDR3 is 15 residues. CDR3 sequence (DNA): TGTGCCAGTAGTATATATCCGGGGTCCTCCTACGAGCAGTACTTC. Translated, it gives CASSIYPGSSYEQYF.

J is TRBJ1-1 and V is TRBV30; D is unresolved. V was pared by 4 bases and J by 7 bases, with 7 bases between. This CDR3 contains 10 residues. Germline CDR1 is GTSNPN and CDR2 is SVGIG (reference sequence). CDR3 sequence: CAWTSSEAFF. DNA of the CDR3: TGTGCCTGGACCTCTAGTGAAGCTTTCTTT.

This chain uses TRBV10-3 with TRBJ1-1, with unresolved D. The germline gives CDR1 ENHRY, CDR2 SYGVKD. This CDR3 region has 15 residues. Trimming took 10 bases from V and 9 from J, leaving 27 bases between them. The CDR3 sequence: CATRDSSEMSLKAFF. In nucleotides, the CDR3 is TGTGCCACCCGAGACTCTTCCGAGATGAGCTTAAAAGCTTTCTTT.

J is TRBJ2-7 and V is TRBV7-6; tentative D call: TRBD1 (6 bases). Trimming stripped 0 bases from V and 2 bases from J, with 8 bases between. The CDR3 totals 14 residues. Germline V gene lookup returns CDR1 SGHVS and CDR2 FNYEAQ. CDR3 amino acids: CASSLATGAYEQYF. As DNA, the CDR3 is TGTGCCAGCAGCTTAGCGACAGGAGCCTACGAGCAGTACTTC.

The rearrangement joins TRBV5-1 to TRBJ1-2; tentatively, D is TRBD1 (6 bases). This CDR3 region has 18 residues. The V end lost 4 bases, the J end lost 5 bases, and 27 bases lay between the germline ends. Germline values: CDR1 SGHRS, CDR2 YFSETQ. CDR3 nucleotides: TGCGCCAGCAGCCCACCTATATCAGGGGCCGAGAATAATTATGGCTACACCTTC. Its translation: CASSPPISGAENNYGYTF.

The genes are TRBV9 and TRBJ2-3; 11 bases fit TRBD2. The germline CDR1 and CDR2 sequences are SGDLS and YYNGEE. V lost 2 bases, J lost 5 bases, and 4 bases stayed unmatched. The CDR3 totals 15 residues. The CDR3 DNA reads TGTGCCAGCAGCGTGACTAGCGGGGTGGGAGATACGCAGTATTTT. It is translated as CASSVTSGVGDTQYF.

This rearrangement joins TRBV7-3 to TRBJ2-7, with a weak D call TRBD1 (6 bases). This CDR3 is built from 14 residues. The V end lost 1 base, the J end lost 5 bases, and 12 bases lay between the germline ends. Germline lookup yields CDR1 SGHTA and CDR2 FQGTGA. DNA of the CDR3: TGTGCCAGCAGCTTAAACGGCAGGGGCGACGAGCAGTACTTC. Protein: CASSLNGRGDEQYF.

The rearrangement uses TRBV7-9 and TRBJ1-4; tentative D call: TRBD1 (5 bases). V was cut by 2 bases and J by 8 bases, with 15 bases left in between. CDR3 length: 15 residues. Germline CDR1 SEHNR, CDR2 FQNEAQ (reference sequence). CDR3 amino acids: CASSLYARRDEKLFF. CDR3 in DNA: TGTGCCAGCAGCTTATATGCCAGGCGGGACGAAAAACTGTTTTTT. The variable domain in full, completed from reference TRBV7-9 and TRBJ1-4, reads DTGVSQNPRHKITKRGQNVTFRCDPISEHNRLYWYRQTLGQGPEFLTYFQNEAQLEKSRLLSDRFSAERPKGSFSTLEIQRTEQGDSAMYLCASSLYARRDEKLFFGSGTQLSVL.

The chain joins TRBV19 to TRBJ1-3; D not certain. The ends were cut back, 3 bases at V and 4 bases at J, with 19 bases in the middle. The germline V gene has CDR1 LNHDA and CDR2 SQIVND (reference sequence). The CDR3 loop spans 17 amino acids. For the CDR3, the DNA is TGTGCCAGTAGTATCGGAGTGCCCACATCATTCGGAAACACCATATATTTT. Amino acids: CASSIGVPTSFGNTIYF.

J is TRBJ1-5 and V is TRBV6-1; D uncertain. The CDR3 extends over 18 amino acids. V gave up 3 bases and J gave up 0 bases, with 18 bases separating them. Germline CDR1 and CDR2: MNHNS and SASEGT. CDR3 nucleotides: TGTGCCAGCAGTGATGAACCCTCACTGATTTATAGCAATCAGCCCCAGCATTTT. This translates into CASSDEPSLIYSNQPQHF.

This sequence joins TRBV6-1 and TRBJ2-2; 8 bases agree with TRBD2. CDR1 is MNHNS, CDR2 SASEGT, per germline. This CDR3 is built from 13 residues. The CDR3 DNA reads as TGTATAACCGGGGGGGGGAACACCGGGGAGCTGTTTTTT. Amino acid sequence: CITGGGNTGELFF.

This sequence joins TRBV9 and TRBJ2-7, with TRBD2 as a possible D gene (5 bases). The CDR3 sequence is 13 residues long. The germline V and J ends were trimmed by 2 bases and 6 bases, with 12 bases remaining between them. Germline lookup yields CDR1 SGDLS and CDR2 YYNGEE. The CDR3 DNA reads as TGTGCCAGCAGCGTTACCGGCGCGGGCGAGCAGTACTTC. Translated: CASSVTGAGEQYF.

The chain recombines TRBV2 with TRBJ1-6; no definite D call. The CDR3 totals 14 residues. V was clipped by 5 bases and J by 5 bases, with 10 bases between them. CDR1 is SNHLY and CDR2 is FYNNEI in the germline V gene. The CDR3 DNA is TGTGCCAGCAGTACTAGCGGACATAATTCACCCCTCCACTTT. Its protein product is CASSTSGHNSPLHF. The full variable domain, in which reference TRBV2 and TRBJ1-6 provide the parts outside the CDR3, is EPEVTQTPSHQVTQMGQEVILRCVPISNHLYFYWYRQILGQKVEFLVSFYNNEISEKSEIFDDQFSVERPDGSNFTLKIRSTKLEDSAMYFCASSTSGHNSPLHFGNGTRLTVT.

The genes are TRBV7-9 and TRBJ2-3, with 13 nucleotides matching TRBD2. Looked up from germline, CDR1 is SEHNR and CDR2 is FQNEAQ (reference sequence). The junction had 5 bases not matched to a gene; V was cut back by 5 bases and J by 0 bases. The CDR3 has 17 amino acids. The CDR3 nucleotides are TGTGCCAGCAGCCGGACTAGCGGGGGCCTTAGCACAGATACGCAGTATTTT. It codes for CASSRTSGGLSTDTQYF. Drawing the rest from reference TRBV7-9 and TRBJ2-3, the complete variable domain is DTGVSQNPRHKITKRGQNVTFRCDPISEHNRLYWYRQTLGQGPEFLTYFQNEAQLEKSRLLSDRFSAERPKGSFSTLEIQRTEQGDSAMYLCASSRTSGGLSTDTQYFGPGTRLTVL.

This sequence joins TRBV14 and TRBJ1-4; D uncertain. V lost 0 bases and J 7 bases, leaving 15 bases between the germline ends. CDR1 is SGHDN and CDR2 is FVKESK in the germline V gene. This CDR3 contains 16 residues. The CDR3 DNA is TGTGCCAGCAGCCAAGATGCTCGGGGTACACCTGAAAAACTGTTTTTT. It is translated as CASSQDARGTPEKLFF.

V is TRBV12-5 and J is TRBJ2-3; 14 nucleotides agree with TRBD2. The V gene end was trimmed by 6 bases and the J gene end by 4 bases; junction bases not matched to a gene: 6. Germline assignment: CDR1 LGHNT and CDR2 FRNRAP. The CDR3 is made up of 16 amino acids. CDR3 sequence (DNA): TGTGCTAGTGGCCCTGGGACTAGCGGGAGTGCAGATACGCAGTATTTT. Its protein is CASGPGTSGSADTQYF. The variable domain in full, completed from reference TRBV12-5 and TRBJ2-3, reads DARVTQTPRHKVTEMGQEVTMRCQPILGHNTVFWYRQTMMQGLELLAYFRNRAPLDDSGMPKDRFSAEMPDATLATLKIQPSEPRDSAVYFCASGPGTSGSADTQYFGPGTRLTVL.

V usage is TRBV7-6 and J usage is TRBJ2-5, with TRBD2 matching 9 bases. After removal of 5 bases from V and 3 bases from J, the junction contained 7 bases not matched to a gene. The length of the CDR3 is 15 residues. CDR1 is SGHVS and CDR2 is FNYEAQ in the germline V gene. The CDR3, as DNA: TGTGCCAGCAGCGGCATTAGCGGGGGCAAAGAGACCCAGTACTTC. Amino acids: CASSGISGGKETQYF.

The chain has TRBV4-1 and TRBJ2-1; D possibly corresponds to TRBD1 (7 bases). The CDR3 extends over 14 amino acids. CDR1 and CDR2 (germline): MGHRA, YSYEKL. V lost 4 bases and J lost 6, with 13 bases in between. The CDR3 nucleotides read TGCGCCAGCAGCCCAGGGGGGTTGGTCAATGAGCAGTTCTTC. It specifies CASSPGGLVNEQFF.

The chain uses TRBV7-9 and TRBJ1-1, with D unclear. Germline V gene sequence: CDR1 SEHNR, CDR2 FQNEAQ (reference sequence). The V and J ends lost 7 bases and 2 bases respectively, with 8 bases between them. CDR3 length: 12 residues. As DNA, the CDR3 is TGTGCCAGCAACCTAGACAACACTGAAGCTTTCTTT. This gives the protein CASNLDNTEAFF.

J is TRBJ2-1 and V is TRBV6-4, with D possibly matching TRBD2 (5 bases). Germline CDR1 reads MRHNA; CDR2 reads SNTAGT. V dropped 6 bases and J dropped 0 bases, with 12 bases sitting between them. The CDR3 covers 15 residues. The CDR3 DNA sequence: TGTGCCAGCAGGAGGGTTACGGGCTCCTACAATGAGCAGTTCTTC. Translation: CASRRVTGSYNEQFF.